This T cell receptor beta chain was captured by sequencing in a study of blood T cell repertoires in COVID-19. V was pared by 1 base and J by 1 base, with 4 bases of the junction left unmatched. CDR3 size: 17 residues. Germline V lookup: CDR1 KGHDR, CDR2 SFDVKD. This table comes from immunoSEQ multiplex PCR, and its TCRdb copy is limited to in-frame clones, with some not included. The data show around 190,000 clones, with more than 70% seen just once and 15% to 20% held by the top ten. This chain joins TRBV24-1 and TRBJ2-3; 10 positions agree with TRBD1. The sample consisted of peripheral blood. This clonotype originated in a man in his forties or fifties with COVID-19, enrolled during active disease. CDR3 protein: CATSDFTGTGGTDTQYF. CDR3 in DNA: TGTGCCACCAGTGATTTTACCGGGACAGGGGGCACAGATACGCAGTATTTT.